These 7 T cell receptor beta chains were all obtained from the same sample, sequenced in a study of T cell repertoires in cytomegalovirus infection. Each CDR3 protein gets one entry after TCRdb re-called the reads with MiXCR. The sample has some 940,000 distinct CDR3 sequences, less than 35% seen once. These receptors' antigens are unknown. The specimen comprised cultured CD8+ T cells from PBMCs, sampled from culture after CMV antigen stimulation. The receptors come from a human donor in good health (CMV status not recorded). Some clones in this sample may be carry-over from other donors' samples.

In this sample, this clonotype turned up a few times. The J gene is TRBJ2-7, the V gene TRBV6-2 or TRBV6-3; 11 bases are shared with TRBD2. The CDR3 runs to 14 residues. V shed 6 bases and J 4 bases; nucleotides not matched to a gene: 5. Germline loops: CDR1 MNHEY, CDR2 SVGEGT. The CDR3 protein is CASSSLAGEYEQYV. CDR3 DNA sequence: TGTGCCAGCAGCTCACTAGCGGGGGAGTACGAGCAGTACGTC.

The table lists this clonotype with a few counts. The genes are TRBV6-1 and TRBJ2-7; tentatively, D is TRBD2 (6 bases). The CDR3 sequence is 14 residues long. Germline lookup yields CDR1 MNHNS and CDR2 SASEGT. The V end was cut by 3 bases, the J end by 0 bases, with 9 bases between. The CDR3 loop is CASSESGSSYEQYV. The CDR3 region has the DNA TGTGCCAGCAGTGAGTCCGGGAGCTCCTACGAGCAGTACGTC.

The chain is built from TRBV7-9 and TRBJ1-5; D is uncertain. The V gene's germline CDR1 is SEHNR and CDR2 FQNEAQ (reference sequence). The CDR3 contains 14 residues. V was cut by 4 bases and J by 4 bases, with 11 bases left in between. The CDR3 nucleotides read TGTGCCAGCAGCTGGACGGGAATTAATCAGCCCCAGCATTTT. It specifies CASSWTGINQPQHF. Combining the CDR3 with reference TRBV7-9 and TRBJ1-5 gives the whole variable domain DTGVSQNPRHKITKRGQNVTFRCDPISEHNRLYWYRQTLGQGPEFLTYFQNEAQLEKSRLLSDRFSAERPKGSFSTLEIQRTEQGDSAMYLCASSWTGINQPQHFGDGTRLSIL.

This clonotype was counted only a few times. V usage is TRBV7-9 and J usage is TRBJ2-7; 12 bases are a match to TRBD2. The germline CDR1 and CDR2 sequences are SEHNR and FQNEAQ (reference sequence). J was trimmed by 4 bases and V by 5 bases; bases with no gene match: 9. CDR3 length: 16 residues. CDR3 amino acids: CASSTPSGGAWYEQYF. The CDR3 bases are TGTGCCAGCAGCACCCCTAGCGGGGGGGCCTGGTACGAGCAGTACTTC.

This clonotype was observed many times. CDR3 in amino acids: CASSSEWGKIYGYTF. DNA for the CDR3: TGTGCCAGCAGCTCAGAATGGGGCAAGATCTATGGCTACACCTTC. The J gene is TRBJ1-2, the V gene TRBV7-9; TRBD1 might be the D (5 bases). The germline gives CDR1 SEHNR, CDR2 FQNEAQ (reference sequence). This CDR3 spans 15 amino acids. V shed 4 bases and J shed 4 bases, with 16 bases lying between them.

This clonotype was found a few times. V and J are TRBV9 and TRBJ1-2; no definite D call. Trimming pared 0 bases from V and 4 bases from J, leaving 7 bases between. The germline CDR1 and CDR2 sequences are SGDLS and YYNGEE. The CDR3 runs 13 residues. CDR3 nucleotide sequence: TGTGCCAGCAGCGTAGTAGGACTCTATGGCTACACCTTC. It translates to CASSVVGLYGYTF.

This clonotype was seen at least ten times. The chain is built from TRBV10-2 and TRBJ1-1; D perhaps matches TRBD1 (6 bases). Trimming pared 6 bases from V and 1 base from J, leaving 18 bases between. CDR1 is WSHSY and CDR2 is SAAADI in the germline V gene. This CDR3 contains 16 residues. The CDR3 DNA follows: TGCGCCAGCAGCGTGGGGGTTGACAGGAGGAACACTGAAGCTTTCTTT. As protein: CASSVGVDRRNTEAFF.